The source of this TCR beta chain is a study of cytomegalovirus exposure and HLA in healthy donors (dated by TCRdb to about 2017). Concerning the study at large: An earlier analysis of around 600 of the donors reported approximately 300 Gb of sequence data and roughly 110 million unique TCR beta sequences from 150 million to 200 million T cells. Around 300 gigabases of sequencing data and 78 million or so unique TCR sequences were included in an early release covering roughly 600 HLA-typed donors. Of the 300 to 450 genotyped donors, approximately 80% fell in the genetic ancestry cluster associated with self-reported Caucasian donors. The study was designed to test whether signatures of past pathogen exposure could be identified by cataloging public T cell receptors. The study used immunosequencing to profile the T cell repertoires of approximately 650 subjects and linked those repertoires to cytomegalovirus serostatus. Along with the approximately 700-subject first cohort, a separate validation cohort of over 90 different subjects was used. To predict cytomegalovirus infection status, the study combined high-throughput TCR immunosequencing, statistical association of individual TCRs with disease status, and machine learning. A later analysis re-examined previously published TCR beta repertoires from more than 550 donors and added high-resolution HLA genotyping to investigate patterns of TCR occurrence. Rather than drawing on any new phenotypic data, the later analysis identified candidate immune exposures from TCR beta sequences and the way those sequences occurred across donors. An earlier analysis of around 580 of the donors used high-throughput TCR beta sequencing to judge whether each TCR beta V gene segment behaved as functional or pseudogenic. Donor age, sex, ethnicity and CMV serostatus were compiled together with the repertoire data. In a later genetic analysis, genome-wide SNP genotypes for about three fifths of the roughly 670 donors were used, and that subset was treated as a discovery cohort. All discovery cohort repertoires had been generated on a single sequencing platform. Both class I and class II loci were covered by HLA typing, at four-digit resolution. The number of typed donors differed by locus: about 620-640 for A, B, C, DRB1 and DQB1; approximately 540 for DQA1; around 580 for DPA1; and about 450 for DPB1. Because of strong linkage in the cohort, five DR-DQ haplotypes were treated as single units for association and clustering. Among 350 to 400 genotyped donors of the cohort, an average of approximately 240,000 unique TCR beta nucleotide sequences were sequenced per donor, roughly 20% of them non-productive. Paper-wide results and their limitations: The sequencing pipeline was judged likely to have produced a cluster of highly shared sequence variants as a technical artifact. In a later analysis, HLA-associated TCR beta chains showed more clonal expansion and lower generation probabilities than non-associated chains that were equally common. Most CMV-associated TCR beta chains appeared to be HLA-restricted in a later analysis, and the HLA associations seemed to be driven largely by CMV exposure. In vitro tests confirmed that a few of the cytomegalovirus-associated TCR beta chains recognize cytomegalovirus antigens. In a later analysis, more than 15,000 TCR beta sequences were associated with specific HLA alleles at a false discovery rate of 0.05. Roughly 17 rarely observed V segments, including chromosome 9 orphons, were excluded from the earlier analysis of almost 600 of the donors because counts were too low. Only TCR beta chains were sequenced in this cohort, and the absence of alpha or paired-chain data limited detectable features. Because HLA typing was unavailable for some donors at each locus, only the typed subset was used in association tests. Cytomegalovirus status was reported to be diagnosed by the classifier with high specificity and sensitivity in both the original and validation cohorts. A further reported finding was that TCR beta sequences accurately predicted the HLA-A and HLA-B alleles for most subjects in the first cohort. V-gene and J-gene trimming of TCR beta chains was associated with a missense DCLRE1C variant in a later genetic analysis, and the association was replicated in an independent cohort. Sequencing depth was assumed to be roughly uniform across donors in the presence/absence analyses, though that assumption may not hold. Most TCR sequences were observed very rarely across donors, whereas some public TCRs were present in many individuals. CMV serostatus was the only immune exposure information available for the cohort. According to a later genetic analysis, donors in an Asian-associated ancestry cluster had fewer N-insertions in productive TCRs than the approximately 650-donor mean. When HLA alleles, especially DR and DQ, strongly co-occurred, TCR associations were difficult to assign to individual alleles. A later analysis found that TCR association rates varied across HLA loci, with DRB1 alleles showing the most associated TCRs and HLA-C alleles the fewest. A total of 150 or so TCR beta chains were listed by the study as associated with cytomegalovirus. Some IMGT-functional V segments, including TRBV6-2 and TRBV6-3, could not be distinguished by the 87-base-pair reads and were therefore excluded. In an earlier analysis of 587 of the donors, most TCR beta V segments were observed in productive rearrangements about 90% or about 30% of the time, broadly matching IMGT annotations. Several of the top co-occurrence clusters appeared to be linked to parvovirus B19, influenza, CMV and Epstein-Barr virus, according to a later analysis. Linkage disequilibrium might explain the correlated functional status among segregating V segments, but an unknown experimental factor could not be ruled out. The authors suggested that the approach could potentially be generalized to other disease states and immunological phenotypes.

Of note for this clone: The clone's antigen remains unknown. The record has no base qualities; no much larger clone is one base away.

The CDR3 sequence holds 13 residues, the cysteine and phenylalanine included. Only the CDR3 portion is preserved as DNA: 39 bases, with reading frame beginning at the first base. CDR1 is given as MNHEY and CDR2 as SVGAGI, both from the germline V gene. Deletion took 8 bases off V and 6 bases off J, with a span of 13 bases between the germline ends. The receptor library was made with the immunoSEQ multiplex PCR assay. The multiplex PCR relied on a mix of 60 forward primers for TCR Vbeta segments and 13 reverse primers for TCR Jbeta segments. A multiplex PCR assay on genomic DNA amplified the CDR3 region of rearranged TCR beta genes. On the Illumina HiSeq System, the amplified TCR beta libraries were sequenced as 87-base-pair reads. The paper's data handling went like this. A later analysis counted about 76 million unique TCR beta chains across the 690 or so repertoires, and around 12 million of these chains were shared by at least two donors. To remove PCR and sequencing errors, raw reads were error-corrected and collapsed into unique sequences using a nearest-neighbor algorithm that merged closely related sequences. To assign V, D and J gene segments, CDR3 sequences were aligned to IMGT reference sequences. For a sequence to be retained, a match of at least six nucleotides was required to both a V gene segment and a J gene segment. Rearrangements were classified as productive when the CDR3 lacked stop codons and remained in frame with V and J, and all other rearrangements were classified as non-productive. CDR3 was defined by IMGT convention, running from the second conserved V-encoded cysteine to the conserved J-encoded phenylalanine. The earlier analysis of 500 to 650 of the donors excluded any sequence lacking an unambiguous match to a single V gene segment. An earlier analysis of under 750 of the donors called V segments functional above 56.7% productive rearrangements and segregating when the between-donor standard deviation exceeded 5%. A statistical classification framework was developed to diagnose cytomegalovirus status using the catalog of TCR beta chain sequences. V and J gene assignment, in a later analysis, came from comparing TCR nucleotide sequences with IMGT/GENE-DB human TR gene sequences. A later analysis assigned CDR3 sequences and most-parsimonious VDJ recombination scenarios with the TCRdist pipeline. A later analysis defined each TCR beta chain by its CDR3 amino acid sequence plus V-gene family, and excluded reads lacking a unique V-gene family. In a later analysis, 450 to 600 highly shared, low-generation-probability nucleotide sequences were removed to address suspected cross-contamination and a sequencing artifact. For each public chain, a later analysis derived a clonal expansion index from normalized ranks of inferred template counts within each repertoire. In a later analysis, generation probabilities were computed with a VDJ recombination model fitted to out-of-frame rearrangements, and the resulting probabilities were checked against IGoR. A later analysis scored TCR-TCR, TCR-HLA and TCR-CMV co-occurrence with hypergeometric tests, applying a repertoire-size bias correction to TCR pairs. False discovery rates were estimated in a later analysis by permuting HLA or CMV assignments 20 times. In a later analysis, co-occurring TCRs were grouped using DBSCAN, and TCRdist sequence similarity was added for clustering within HLA-allele-positive subsets. For co-occurrence clustering, repertoires with fewer than 30,000 or more than 120,000 public chains were excluded, along with about five repertoires with anomalous nucleotide sharing. Imported from immuneACCESS, the table was reduced by TCRdb to in-frame sequences with V and J called. These copies leave out some clones; in studies compared against another copy, an unresolved V gene accounts for under half, and the cause of the remainder is not known. V and J calls and clone size are given by that table; D and trimming were obtained from the DNA. The sample yields roughly 100,000 clones; around 80% were counted once. The ten largest clones capture roughly 1.7% of the sample.

In total, 666 healthy bone marrow donors made up the cohort. Cohort members were all nominally healthy when sampled, although unrecorded immune exposures were likely present. The donor tested CMV seronegative, placing the donor among the 350 to 400 seronegative members of the cohort. A peripheral blood sample was provided by each donor, and peripheral blood mononuclear cells were used for TCR beta sequencing. Genomic DNA was extracted from the blood cell samples with the Qiagen DNeasy Blood Extraction Kit. The chain is assembled from TRBV6-5 and TRBJ2-2; the D segment could be TRBD1, given 6 matching bases. The receptor's source is a woman aged 40 to 50 in good health and CMV-seronegative. Sequencing input: PBMCs. The CDR3 in this case is CASSYRVAGELFF. The nucleotide sequence reads TGTGCCAGCTCTTACAGGGTTGCCGGGGAGCTGTTTTTT.